Detailed here is one TCR beta chain. The antigen is undetermined. The time point here: blood 4 weeks post-SBRT, at nephrectomy. Noted treatment: 15 Gy SBRT to primary tumor, nephrectomy 4 weeks later. Serial blood draws occurred at baseline and 2 and 4 weeks post-SBRT. Trimming removed 5 bases from V and 8 bases from J; junction bases left unmatched: 11. The CDR3 has 15 residues. The germline gives CDR1 LNHDA, CDR2 SQIVND (reference sequence). The data were produced by immunoSEQ multiplex PCR, yet TCRdb's version contains in-frame clones alone and is incomplete. The table shows approximately 80,000 clones, with roughly nine tenths occurring only once. These data originate in a study of radiation and T cells in renal cell carcinoma. Overall study findings and caveats: From baseline, blood top tumor clonotypes peaked at 2 weeks post-radiation.

The input for sequencing was blood, taken from a patient whose treatment included radiotherapy and nephrectomy. This chain links TRBV19 with TRBJ1-4; 7 positions agree with TRBD1. The TCR comes from a woman between 65 and 79 years old with renal cell carcinoma. In DNA form, the CDR3 reads TGTGCCAGTAGTGCGAACCGGGACAGACAGGAAAAACTGTTTTTT. Its protein product is CASSANRDRQEKLFF.